This T cell receptor beta chain was captured in a study of identical twins. Broader study findings: Fewer insertions characterized abundant cord blood beta clonotypes, whereas memory repertoires showed none.

Healthy Caucasians, and only they, were the donors. TCRdb analysed the 5' RACE reads with MiXCR anew, one entry per CDR3 protein. The sample shows roughly 1,500,000 distinct CDR3 sequences, roughly 35% of them seen only once. CDR1 and CDR2 (germline): SGHRS, YFSETQ. Trimming at V came to 0 bases and at J to 2 bases, leaving 19 bases not matched to a gene. The CDR3 sequence is 21 residues long. On this clonotype: Its antigen remains unknown.

Sequencing input: cord blood. This TCR was recovered from a newborn girl in good health. The V gene is TRBV5-1, the J gene TRBJ2-4, with TRBD1 identical over 8 bases. The CDR3 protein is CASSLVAFGQGSYPSKNIQYF. CDR3 DNA sequence: TGCGCCAGCAGCTTGGTCGCTTTTGGACAGGGAAGCTATCCTTCCAAAAACATTCAGTACTTC. Variable domain in full (rest from reference TRBV5-1 and TRBJ2-4): KAGVTQTPRYLIKTRGQQVTLSCSPISGHRSVSWYQQTPGQGLQFLFEYFSETQRNKGNFPGRFSGRQFSNSRSEMNVSTLELGDSALYLCASSLVAFGQGSYPSKNIQYFGAGTRLSVL.